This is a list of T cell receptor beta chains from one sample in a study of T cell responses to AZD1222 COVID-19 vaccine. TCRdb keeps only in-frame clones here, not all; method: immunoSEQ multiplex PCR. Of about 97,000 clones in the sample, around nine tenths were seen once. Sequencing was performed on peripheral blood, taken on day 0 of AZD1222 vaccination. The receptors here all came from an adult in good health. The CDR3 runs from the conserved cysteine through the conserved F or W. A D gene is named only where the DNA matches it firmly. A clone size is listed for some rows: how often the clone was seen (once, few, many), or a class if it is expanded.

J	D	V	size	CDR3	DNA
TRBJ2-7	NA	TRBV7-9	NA	CASSLPNSYEQYF	TGTGCCAGCAGCTTACCGAACTCCTACGAGCAGTACTTC
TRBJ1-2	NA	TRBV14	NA	CASSPSRGGGYTF	TGTGCCAGCAGCCCCTCGCGAGGAGGTGGCTACACCTTC
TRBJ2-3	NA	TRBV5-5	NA	CASSLGRAGTQYF	TGTGCCAGCAGCTTGGGCAGGGCGGGTACGCAGTATTTT
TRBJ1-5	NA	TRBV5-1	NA	CASSLGTNQPQHF	TGCGCCAGCAGCTTGGGGACAAATCAGCCCCAGCATTTT
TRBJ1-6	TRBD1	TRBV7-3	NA	CASSLQGENSPLHF	TGTGCCAGCAGCCTACAGGGGGAGAATTCACCCCTCCACTTT
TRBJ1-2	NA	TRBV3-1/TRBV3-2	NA	CASSVDRLNYGYTF	TGTGCCAGCAGCGTGGACCGGCTTAACTATGGCTACACCTTC
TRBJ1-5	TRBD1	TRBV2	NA	CARRQGCGQPQHF	TGTGCCAGAAGACAGGGGTGCGGTCAGCCCCAGCATTTT
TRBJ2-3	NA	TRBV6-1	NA	CASSEPRLTDTQYF	TGTGCCAGCAGTGAACCCCGACTTACAGATACGCAGTATTTT
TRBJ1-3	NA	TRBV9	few	CASSVRGVSGNTIYF	TGTGCCAGCAGCGTAAGAGGGGTCTCTGGAAACACCATATATTTT
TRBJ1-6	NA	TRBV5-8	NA	CASSFGGINSPLHF	TGTGCCAGCAGCTTCGGCGGGATAAATTCACCCCTCCACTTT
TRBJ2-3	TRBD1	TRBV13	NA	CASSLGDRGAADTQYF	TGTGCCAGCAGCTTAGGTGACAGGGGTGCAGCAGATACGCAGTATTTT
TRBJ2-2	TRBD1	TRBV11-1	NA	CASSLGQGHTGELFF	TGTGCCAGCAGCCTGGGACAGGGCCACACCGGGGAGCTGTTTTTT
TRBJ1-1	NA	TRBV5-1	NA	CASSLGQGPRNTEAFF	TGCGCCAGCAGCTTGGGCCAGGGGCCCAGGAACACTGAAGCTTTCTTT
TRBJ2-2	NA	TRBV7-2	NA	CASSLVSNTGELFF	TGTGCCAGCAGCTTAGTGTCTAACACCGGGGAGCTGTTTTTT
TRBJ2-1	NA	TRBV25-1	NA	CASSPHGGRDEQFF	TGTGCCAGCAGTCCCCATGGGGGTAGGGATGAGCAGTTCTTC
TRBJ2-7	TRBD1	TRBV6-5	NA	CASRAGPGGMYEQYF	TGTGCCAGCAGGGCCGGTCCAGGGGGCATGTACGAGCAGTACTTC
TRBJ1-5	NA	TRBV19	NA	CASSSHLHQPQHF	TGTGCCAGTAGTTCTCACTTGCATCAGCCCCAGCATTTT
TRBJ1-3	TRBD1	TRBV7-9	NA	CASSPLSGQGASNTIYF	TGTGCCAGCAGCCCCCTATCCGGACAGGGGGCCTCAAACACCATATATTTT
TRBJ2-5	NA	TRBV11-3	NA	CASSLGGGETQYF	TGTGCCAGCTCCTTGGGGGGTGGCGAGACCCAGTACTTC
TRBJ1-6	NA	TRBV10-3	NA	CAISELRDNSPLHF	TGTGCCATCAGTGAGTTGAGGGATAATTCACCCCTCCACTTT
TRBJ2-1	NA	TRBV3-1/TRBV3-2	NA	CASSQGLLGNEQFF	TGTGCCAGCAGCCAAGGTCTACTGGGCAATGAGCAGTTCTTC
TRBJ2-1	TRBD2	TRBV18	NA	CASSPETSGGAGYNEQFF	TGTGCCAGCTCACCAGAAACTAGCGGGGGGGCCGGTTACAATGAGCAGTTCTTC
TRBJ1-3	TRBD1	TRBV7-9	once	CASSGQGAGNTIYF	TGTGCCAGCTCGGGGCAGGGGGCTGGAAACACCATATATTTT
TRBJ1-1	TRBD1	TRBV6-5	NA	CASSYSQGGTSGEAFF	TGTGCCAGCAGTTACTCACAGGGGGGCACCAGCGGTGAAGCTTTCTTT
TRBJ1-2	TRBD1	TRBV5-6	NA	CASSLNRGIGYTF	TGTGCCAGCAGCCTAAACAGGGGGATCGGCTACACCTTC
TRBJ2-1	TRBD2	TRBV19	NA	CASSQLAGDHNEQFF	TGTGCCAGTAGTCAACTAGCGGGGGACCACAATGAGCAGTTCTTC
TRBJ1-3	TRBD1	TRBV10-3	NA	CAISATGYGNTIYF	TGTGCCATCAGTGCGACAGGGTACGGAAACACCATATATTTT
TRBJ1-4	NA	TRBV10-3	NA	CATQFQGGNEKLFF	TGTGCCACCCAATTTCAGGGTGGCAATGAAAAACTGTTTTTT
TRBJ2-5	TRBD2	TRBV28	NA	CASTLPGGGKTQYF	TGTGCCAGCACCTTGCCGGGGGGAGGGAAGACCCAGTACTTC
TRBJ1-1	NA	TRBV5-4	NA	CASSPTLGGMNTEAFF	TGTGCCAGCAGCCCAACCTTGGGGGGCATGAACACTGAAGCTTTCTTT
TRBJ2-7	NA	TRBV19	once	CASSIADAYEQYF	TGTGCCAGTAGTATAGCCGATGCCTACGAGCAGTACTTC
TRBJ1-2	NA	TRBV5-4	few	CASSPRGGGYGYTF	TGTGCCAGCAGCCCCCGAGGAGGGGGGTATGGCTACACCTTC
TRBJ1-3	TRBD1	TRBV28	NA	CASSFAGQGAGNTIYF	TGTGCCAGCAGTTTTGCGGGACAGGGAGCAGGAAACACCATATATTTT
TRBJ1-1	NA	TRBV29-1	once	CSVREGDTEAFF	TGCAGCGTCAGGGAAGGGGACACTGAAGCTTTCTTT
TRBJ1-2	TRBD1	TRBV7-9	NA	CASSAYRGPGYTF	TGTGCCAGCAGCGCTTACAGGGGGCCTGGCTACACCTTC
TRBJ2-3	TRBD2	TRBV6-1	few	CASSELGGGASDTQYF	TGTGCCAGCAGTGAACTAGGCGGGGGGGCATCAGATACGCAGTATTTT
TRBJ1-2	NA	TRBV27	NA	CASSFGQFNYGYTF	TGTGCCAGCAGTTTTGGACAGTTCAACTATGGCTACACCTTC